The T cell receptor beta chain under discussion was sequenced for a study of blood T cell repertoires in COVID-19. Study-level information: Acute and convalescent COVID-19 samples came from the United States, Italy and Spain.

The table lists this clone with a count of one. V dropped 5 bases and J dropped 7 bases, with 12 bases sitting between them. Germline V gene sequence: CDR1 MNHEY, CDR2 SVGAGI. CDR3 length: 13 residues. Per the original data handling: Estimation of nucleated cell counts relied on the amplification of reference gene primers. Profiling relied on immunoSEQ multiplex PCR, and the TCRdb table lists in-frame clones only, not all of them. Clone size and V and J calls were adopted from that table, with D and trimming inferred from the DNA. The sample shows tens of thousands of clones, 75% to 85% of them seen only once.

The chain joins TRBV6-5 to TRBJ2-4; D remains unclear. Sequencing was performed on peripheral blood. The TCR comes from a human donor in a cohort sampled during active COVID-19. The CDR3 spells CASSNRQANIQYF. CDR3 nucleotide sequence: TGTGCCAGCAGTAACCGACAAGCTAACATTCAGTACTTC.